The rows below give T cell receptor beta chains drawn from one sample of a study of spatial heterogeneity in lung cancer. MiXCR was run by TCRdb on the 5' RACE reads, yielding one entry per CDR3 protein. This table has 20,000 to 25,000 distinct CDR3 sequences, 2.8% appearing once. Sequenced material: lung tumor tissue, taken at surgery. These receptors were taken from a male donor with early-stage non-small cell lung cancer. The conserved cysteine and the conserved F or W are not part of the CDR3 here. Fields, in order: D gene, V gene, J gene, CDR3 protein. A D gene is named only where the DNA matches it firmly.

d_gene: -; v_gene: TRBV20-1; j_gene: TRBJ1-2; CDR3aa: SALTDYGYT
d_gene: TRBD2; v_gene: TRBV20-1; j_gene: TRBJ2-3; CDR3aa: SGTPPAGGTDTQY
d_gene: -; v_gene: TRBV18; j_gene: TRBJ1-6; CDR3aa: ASSLAANSPLH
d_gene: -; v_gene: TRBV10-3; j_gene: TRBJ2-6; CDR3aa: AISERGTGANVLT
d_gene: -; v_gene: TRBV5-5; j_gene: TRBJ2-7; CDR3aa: ASSLGDLYEQY
d_gene: -; v_gene: TRBV7-9; j_gene: TRBJ2-7; CDR3aa: ASSLAFRSYEQY
d_gene: -; v_gene: TRBV19; j_gene: TRBJ2-3; CDR3aa: ASTDSGGTDTQY
d_gene: -; v_gene: TRBV12-3/TRBV12-4; j_gene: TRBJ1-3; CDR3aa: ASSLDPEVGNTIY
d_gene: -; v_gene: TRBV28; j_gene: TRBJ1-3; CDR3aa: AIRTAGNTIY
d_gene: TRBD2; v_gene: TRBV14; j_gene: TRBJ2-2; CDR3aa: ASSQGAGVFFGELF
d_gene: -; v_gene: TRBV6-5; j_gene: TRBJ2-1; CDR3aa: ASSYGDEQF
d_gene: -; v_gene: TRBV5-5; j_gene: TRBJ1-5; CDR3aa: ASSFGYSNQPQH
d_gene: TRBD2; v_gene: TRBV25-1; j_gene: TRBJ2-1; CDR3aa: ASRLGGSINNEQF
d_gene: -; v_gene: TRBV27; j_gene: TRBJ2-7; CDR3aa: ASSTLNHAVGQVGIYEQY
d_gene: TRBD1; v_gene: TRBV12-3/TRBV12-4; j_gene: TRBJ2-1; CDR3aa: ASKFGQGAHNEQF
d_gene: -; v_gene: TRBV7-2; j_gene: TRBJ2-7; CDR3aa: ASSRSHYEQY
d_gene: TRBD2; v_gene: TRBV12-3/TRBV12-4; j_gene: TRBJ2-5; CDR3aa: ASSRGLAGVETQY
d_gene: -; v_gene: TRBV20-1; j_gene: TRBJ2-6; CDR3aa: SAPPRAGANVLT